The following is a TCR beta chain sequence with its context. Per the original methods: Estimation of nucleated cell counts relied on the amplification of reference gene primers. TCRdb's copy holds only in-frame clones and misses some; the assay was immunoSEQ multiplex PCR. The DNA gave D and trimming, while V, J and clone size come from that table. The sample holds about 150,000 clones, around four fifths seen once. This specimen belongs to a study of blood T cell repertoires in COVID-19. In the study overall: Samples taken during acute and convalescent COVID-19 were collected in the United States, Italy and Spain. From T cells, B-cell-depleted T cells, or PBMCs came the material, which was cDNA or gDNA.

Looked up from germline, CDR1 is MGHRA and CDR2 is YSYEKL. With 3 bases clipped from V and 0 bases from J, the junction kept 1 base outside the gene matches. The CDR3 loop spans 14 amino acids. The J gene is TRBJ1-2, the V gene TRBV4-1; 7 nucleotides align to TRBD1. The source is a woman aged 55-70 years with acute or convalescent COVID-19. Specimen: peripheral blood. CDR3 bases: TGCGCCAGCAGCCAGGGACAGTCTAACTATGGCTACACCTTC. This sequence encodes CASSQGQSNYGYTF.